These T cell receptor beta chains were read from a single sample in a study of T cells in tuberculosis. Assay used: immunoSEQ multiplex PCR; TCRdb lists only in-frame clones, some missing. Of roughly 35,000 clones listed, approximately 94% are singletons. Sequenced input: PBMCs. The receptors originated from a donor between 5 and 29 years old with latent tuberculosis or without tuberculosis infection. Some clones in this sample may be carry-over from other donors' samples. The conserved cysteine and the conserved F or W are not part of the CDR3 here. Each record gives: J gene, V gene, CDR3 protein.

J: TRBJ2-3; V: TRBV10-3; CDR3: AISDSNADTQY
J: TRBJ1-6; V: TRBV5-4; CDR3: ASSLEPGTYNSPLH
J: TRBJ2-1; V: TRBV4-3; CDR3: ASSQGGHLSSYNEQF
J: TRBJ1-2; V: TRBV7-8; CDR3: ASSLAGPGGGHVYGYT
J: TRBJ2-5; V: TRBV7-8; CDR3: ASSTKGTQY
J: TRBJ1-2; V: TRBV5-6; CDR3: ASSLDNRGYT
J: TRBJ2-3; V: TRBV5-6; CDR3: ASSTTNTDTQY
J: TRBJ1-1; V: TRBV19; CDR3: ASSIGGQGNTEAF
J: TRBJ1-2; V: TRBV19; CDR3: ASSPGHGYT
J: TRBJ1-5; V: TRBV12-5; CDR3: ASGLLTTGLKQPQH
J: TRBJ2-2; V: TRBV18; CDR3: ASSLGLAGTYTGELF
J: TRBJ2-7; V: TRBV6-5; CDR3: ASSYSQGISSYEQY
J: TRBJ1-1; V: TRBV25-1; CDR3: ASSKGQTNTEAF
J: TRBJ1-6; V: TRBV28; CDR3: ASSFRGEPYNSPLH
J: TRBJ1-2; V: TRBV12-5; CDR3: ASAQGGRSNYGYT
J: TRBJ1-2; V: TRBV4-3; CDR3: ASSQVRHNYGYT
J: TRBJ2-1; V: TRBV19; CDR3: ASSADRVHNEQF
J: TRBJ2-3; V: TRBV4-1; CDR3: ASSQDHGGTSTTDTQY
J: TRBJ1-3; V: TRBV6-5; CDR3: ASSYDSPSSGNTIY
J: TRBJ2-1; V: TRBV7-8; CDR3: ASRQPGLAGLSSYNEQF
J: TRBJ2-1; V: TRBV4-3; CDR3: ASSQGLAGARNEQF
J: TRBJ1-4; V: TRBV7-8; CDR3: ASSLLLRNREPRSEKLF
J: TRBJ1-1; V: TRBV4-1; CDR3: ASSPGQGLTLAF
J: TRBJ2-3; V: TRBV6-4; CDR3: ASSDVAGASTDTQY
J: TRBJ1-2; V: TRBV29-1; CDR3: SVEGGQGAIYGYT
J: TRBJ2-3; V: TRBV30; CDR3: AWSAGVGTDTQY
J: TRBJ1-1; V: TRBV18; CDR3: ASSPSARENTEAF
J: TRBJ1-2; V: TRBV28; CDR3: ASTLGGEDYGYT
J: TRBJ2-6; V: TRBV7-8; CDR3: ASSMTGLDFSGANVLT
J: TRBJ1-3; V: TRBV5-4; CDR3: ASSLALEGSTIY
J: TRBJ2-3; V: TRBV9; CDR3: ASSVAAKGSTDTQY
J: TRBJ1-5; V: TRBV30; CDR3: AWSVLGGGNQPQH
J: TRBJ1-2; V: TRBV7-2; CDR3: ASSFGYYGYT
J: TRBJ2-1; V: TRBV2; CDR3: ASTPSGYNEQF
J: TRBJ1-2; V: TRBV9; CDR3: ASSQDRDGYT
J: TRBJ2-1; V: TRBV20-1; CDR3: SARGDEQF
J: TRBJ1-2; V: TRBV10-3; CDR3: AIRRGTGNYGYT
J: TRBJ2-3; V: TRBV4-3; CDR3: ASSQVISGGSDTQY
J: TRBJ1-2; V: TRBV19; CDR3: ASSSWSGRQSEGYT
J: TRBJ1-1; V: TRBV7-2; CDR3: ASSRDRAEAF
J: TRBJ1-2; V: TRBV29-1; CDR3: SVGKFGIFRRGKKDGYT
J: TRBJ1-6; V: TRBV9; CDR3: ASSVFGRVTSGSPLH
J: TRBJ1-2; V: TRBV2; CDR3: ASSTPRSHGYT
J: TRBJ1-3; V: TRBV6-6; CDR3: ASSWGTRSGNTIY
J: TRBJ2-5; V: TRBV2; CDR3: ASSEEAGRGTQY
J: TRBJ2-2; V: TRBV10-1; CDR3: ASSGTGVTGELF
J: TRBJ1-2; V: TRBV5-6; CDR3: ASSTGSGYT
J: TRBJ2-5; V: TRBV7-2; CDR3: ASSLGGERQETQY
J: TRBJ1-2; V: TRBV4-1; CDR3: ASSQEGNRGNGYT
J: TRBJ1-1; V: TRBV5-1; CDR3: ASSPEQGRNTEAF
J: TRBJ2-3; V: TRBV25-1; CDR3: ASMGGSSTDTQY
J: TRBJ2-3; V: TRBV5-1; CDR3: ASSSGQLTDTQY
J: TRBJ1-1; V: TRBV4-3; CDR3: ASSQAERTEAF
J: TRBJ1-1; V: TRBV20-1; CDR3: RGEGAF
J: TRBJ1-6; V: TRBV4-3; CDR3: ASSQAGTKVNSPLH
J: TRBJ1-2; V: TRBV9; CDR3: ASSPGGGQADGYT
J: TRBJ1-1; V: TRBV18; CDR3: ASSPDRGGLNTEAF
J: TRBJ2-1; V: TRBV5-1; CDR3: ASSPFSPGGPRNEQF
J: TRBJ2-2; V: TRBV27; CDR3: ASSFEAGELF